A single T cell receptor (beta chain) is shown here with its context. This specimen comes from a study of blood T cell repertoires in COVID-19. CDR1 and CDR2 (germline): SGHRS, YFSETQ. The CDR3 has 14 residues. Trimming at V came to 4 bases and at J to 4 bases, leaving 3 bases not matched to a gene. Clones were read by immunoSEQ multiplex PCR, and TCRdb kept only the in-frame ones, dropping some. The sample lists roughly 33,000 clones, 85% to 95% seen once, with 4% to 6.5% in the top ten. The rearrangement joins TRBV5-1 to TRBJ2-3; TRBD1 matches at 10 bases. The sequenced sample was peripheral blood. This sequence originates from a human donor in a cohort sampled during active COVID-19. CDR3 residues: CASSDGQGADTQYF. CDR3 sequence (DNA): TGCGCCAGCAGCGACGGACAGGGGGCAGATACGCAGTATTTT.